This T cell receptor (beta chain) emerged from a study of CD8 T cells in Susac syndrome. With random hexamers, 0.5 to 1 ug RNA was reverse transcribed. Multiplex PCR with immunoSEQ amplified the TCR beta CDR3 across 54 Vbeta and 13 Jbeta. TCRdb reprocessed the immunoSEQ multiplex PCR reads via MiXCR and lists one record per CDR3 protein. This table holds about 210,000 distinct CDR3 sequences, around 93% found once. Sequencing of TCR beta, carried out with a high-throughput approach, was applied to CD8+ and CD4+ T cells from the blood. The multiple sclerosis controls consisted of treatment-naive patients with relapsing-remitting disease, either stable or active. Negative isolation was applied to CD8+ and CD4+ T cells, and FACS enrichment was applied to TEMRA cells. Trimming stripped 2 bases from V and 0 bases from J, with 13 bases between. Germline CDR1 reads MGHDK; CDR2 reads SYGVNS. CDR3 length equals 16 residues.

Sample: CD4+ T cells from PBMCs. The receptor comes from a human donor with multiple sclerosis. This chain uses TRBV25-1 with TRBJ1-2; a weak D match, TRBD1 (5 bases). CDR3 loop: CASSERSGLSNYGYTF. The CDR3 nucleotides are TGTGCCAGCAGTGAACGGTCGGGGCTATCTAACTATGGCTACACCTTC.